This T cell receptor beta chain was retrieved from a study of blood T cells in healthy people across ages. The study, taken as a whole, reports: No one knew whether donors had CMV, which possibly confounded expanded clonotype changes. Long-lived donors had more naive CD4+ cells and higher diversity than aged donors.

The germline CDR1 and CDR2 sequences are KGHDR and SFDVKD. The CDR3 spans 12 residues. V lost 1 base and J 8 bases, leaving 6 bases between the germline ends. Every sample gave at least 5.5 micrograms of total RNA when it was extracted. Using a J-beta primer mix together with a sample-barcoded 5' primer, a second PCR was run for about 6 to 11 cycles. All cDNA molecules were each tagged by a template-switch adaptor with 12 random nucleotides. TCRdb itself ran the 5' RACE reads through MiXCR, one entry per CDR3 protein. The data show approximately 400,000 distinct CDR3 sequences, roughly half seen once. As regards this clonotype: What it binds is unknown.

This sequence originates from a man between 60 and 75 years old in good health. Material: blood. The chain combines TRBV24-1 with TRBJ2-3, with D perhaps matching TRBD1 (5 bases). The CDR3 sequence is CATSDFQGTQYF. The CDR3 region has the DNA TGTGCCACCAGTGATTTTCAGGGTACGCAGTATTTT.